The rows below give T cell receptor beta chains drawn from one sample of a study of blood T cell repertoires in COVID-19. The protocol was immunoSEQ multiplex PCR, while the TCRdb copy is restricted to in-frame clones and leaves out a portion. The data hold more than 95,000 clones, with more than 70% observed a single time. The sequenced sample consisted of peripheral blood. The origin of the receptors is a woman aged 80 or over with acute or convalescent COVID-19. Both conserved end residues are part of each CDR3. D genes are given only for firm matches. Clone size is given for some rows only: seen once, a few or many times, or a class if the clone is expanded.

clone_size j_call v_call d_call cdr3_aa cdr3_nt
NA TRBJ2-1 TRBV5-1 TRBD1 CASRYTGTGNEQFF TGCGCCAGCAGGTATACCGGGACAGGGAATGAGCAGTTCTTC
NA TRBJ1-5 TRBV12-3/TRBV12-4 NA CASCRGGNQPQHF TGTGCCAGCTGTAGGGGTGGCAATCAGCCCCAGCATTTT
NA TRBJ2-2 TRBV7-3 NA CASSLQPPFRRNTGELFF TGTGCCAGCAGCTTGCAACCACCATTCCGGAGAAACACCGGGGAGCTGTTTTTT
NA TRBJ1-1 TRBV27 TRBD1 CASSTRTGNLNTEAFF TGTGCCAGCAGTACCAGGACAGGGAACTTGAACACTGAAGCTTTCTTT
once TRBJ2-1 TRBV11-3 NA CASSLVGAAGQFF TGTGCCAGCAGCTTAGTTGGGGCCGCCGGGCAGTTCTTC
few TRBJ2-1 TRBV5-4 NA CASSPTWGESYNEQFF TGTGCCAGCAGCCCCACGTGGGGAGAGTCCTACAATGAGCAGTTCTTC
NA TRBJ2-1 TRBV6-4 TRBD1 CASSENQGANEQFF TGTGCCAGCAGTGAAAACCAGGGGGCCAATGAGCAGTTCTTC
NA TRBJ2-7 TRBV5-4 NA CASSLGNQIWGGTNSYEQYF TGTGCCAGCAGCCTCGGGAATCAGATTTGGGGAGGGACAAATAGCTACGAGCAGTACTTC
NA TRBJ1-2 TRBV10-3 NA CACRAGVFYGYTF TGTGCCTGCAGGGCAGGCGTATTTTATGGCTACACCTTC
NA TRBJ1-5 TRBV27 NA CASSPLGAGNQPQHF TGTGCCAGCAGTCCATTAGGGGCCGGCAATCAGCCCCAGCATTTT
NA TRBJ2-3 TRBV11-3 TRBD1 CASSPGQGADTQYF TGTGCCAGCAGCCCCGGACAGGGCGCAGATACGCAGTATTTT
NA TRBJ1-1 TRBV7-8 NA CASSLVQNTEAFF TGTGCCAGCAGCTTAGTACAGAACACTGAAGCTTTCTTT
NA TRBJ1-2 TRBV3-1/TRBV3-2 NA CASSQGLTDGYTF TGTGCCAGCAGCCAAGGATTAACAGATGGCTACACCTTC
NA TRBJ2-3 TRBV27 NA CASSLTRSTDTQYF TGTGCCAGCAGTTTAACCAGGAGCACAGATACGCAGTATTTT
NA TRBJ1-2 TRBV19 TRBD1 CASTDRGTGGDYGYTF TGTGCCAGTACCGATCGCGGGACAGGGGGTGACTATGGCTACACCTTC
few TRBJ2-5 TRBV29-1 TRBD1 CSVENLTGGLETQYF TGCAGCGTTGAAAACCTCACAGGGGGCTTAGAGACCCAGTACTTC
NA TRBJ2-3 TRBV25-1 TRBD2 CASSALLAGNTDTQYF TGTGCCAGCAGTGCCCTACTAGCGGGAAATACAGATACGCAGTATTTT
NA TRBJ1-2 TRBV6-5 NA CASIHNSGGNYGYTF TGTGCCAGCATTCATAATTCCGGGGGTAACTATGGCTACACCTTC
NA TRBJ2-3 TRBV12-5 NA CASGFGGILGDTQYF TGTGCTAGTGGTTTTGGGGGGATCCTTGGGGATACGCAGTATTTT
NA TRBJ2-1 TRBV19 TRBD1 CASSVQGESYNEQFF TGTGCCAGTAGCGTACAGGGGGAATCCTACAATGAGCAGTTCTTC
NA TRBJ1-2 TRBV7-9 NA CASSRTGVGYTF TGTGCCAGCAGCCGCACAGGCGTCGGCTACACCTTC
NA TRBJ1-6 TRBV19 TRBD1 CASSISGTGPNSPLHF TGTGCCAGTAGTATCTCCGGGACAGGGCCAAATTCACCCCTCCACTTT
NA TRBJ2-6 TRBV2 NA CASSAHGGSGANVLTF TGTGCCAGCAGTGCTCATGGAGGCTCTGGGGCCAACGTCCTGACTTTC
NA TRBJ2-5 TRBV9 TRBD2 CASSVDPSGVETQYF TGTGCCAGCAGCGTAGACCCTAGCGGAGTAGAGACCCAGTACTTC
NA TRBJ2-5 TRBV4-2 TRBD2 CASSQVGLAGLETQYF TGTGCCAGCAGCCAAGTCGGACTAGCGGGGTTAGAGACCCAGTACTTC
NA TRBJ1-5 TRBV29-1 NA CSVEDEATGAQHF TGCAGCGTTGAAGATGAGGCCACGGGAGCCCAGCATTTT
NA TRBJ1-1 TRBV6-6 NA CASSLSEVGAEAFF TGTGCCAGCAGTTTAAGTGAGGTGGGGGCCGAAGCTTTCTTT
NA TRBJ1-4 TRBV6-5 TRBD1 CASSRDRGTNEKLFF TGTGCCAGCAGTCGCGACAGGGGGACTAATGAAAAACTGTTTTTT
NA TRBJ2-7 TRBV5-4 NA CASKKDNPGPYEQYF TGTGCCAGCAAAAAAGACAATCCTGGCCCCTACGAGCAGTACTTC
once TRBJ2-5 TRBV19 NA CASRNRAGAYQETQYF TGTGCCAGTAGGAATCGCGCGGGGGCGTACCAAGAGACCCAGTACTTC
NA TRBJ1-4 TRBV3-1/TRBV3-2 NA CASRGRTNEKLFF TGTGCCAGCAGGGGCAGGACTAATGAAAAACTGTTTTTT
few TRBJ2-5 TRBV10-2 TRBD2 CASSAGGLAGGQETQYF TGCGCCAGCAGCGCCGGCGGGCTAGCGGGAGGACAAGAGACCCAGTACTTC
NA TRBJ1-2 TRBV10-3 NA CAISESTGRNYGYTF TGTGCCATCAGTGAGTCGACAGGAAGGAACTATGGCTACACCTTC
NA TRBJ2-1 TRBV10-3 NA CAVLYYNEQFF TGTGCCGTACTCTACTACAATGAGCAGTTCTTC
NA TRBJ2-1 TRBV29-1 TRBD2 CSVLPGLVSHEQFF TGCAGCGTTTTGCCGGGACTAGTCTCTCATGAGCAGTTCTTC
NA TRBJ1-4 TRBV5-1 NA CASSRAGDTEKLFF TGCGCCAGCAGCCGCGCGGGCGATACTGAAAAACTGTTTTTT
few TRBJ2-1 TRBV7-3 TRBD2 CASSLVLAGGPSSYNEQFF TGTGCCAGCAGCTTAGTCCTAGCGGGGGGCCCAAGCTCCTACAATGAGCAGTTCTTC
few TRBJ1-5 TRBV5-6 TRBD1 CASSLWGTDSNQPQHF TGTGCCAGCAGCTTGTGGGGGACAGATAGCAATCAGCCCCAGCATTTT
NA TRBJ1-2 TRBV7-2 NA CASSLNRGYGYTF TGTGCCAGCAGCTTAAATCGGGGCTATGGCTACACCTTC
NA TRBJ1-4 TRBV4-2 TRBD1 CASSQDVMDRGEKLFF TGTGCCAGCAGCCAAGATGTTATGGACAGGGGTGAAAAACTGTTTTTT
NA TRBJ2-7 TRBV27 NA CASRILPSGSYEQYF TGTGCCAGCAGAATTCTACCCAGCGGATCCTACGAGCAGTACTTC
NA TRBJ2-7 TRBV3-1/TRBV3-2 TRBD1 CASSQPGQGREQYF TGTGCCAGCAGCCAGCCGGGACAGGGGCGCGAGCAGTACTTC
NA TRBJ2-5 TRBV10-3 TRBD2 CAISQAGGLGTQYF TGTGCCATCAGTCAAGCGGGGGGGCTTGGGACCCAGTACTTC
NA TRBJ2-7 TRBV5-4 TRBD2 CASQLAGTYEQYF TGTGCCAGCCAGCTAGCGGGAACCTACGAGCAGTACTTC
NA TRBJ2-7 TRBV19 NA CASSIRRGPYEQYF TGTGCCAGTAGTATCCGCAGGGGACCCTACGAGCAGTACTTC